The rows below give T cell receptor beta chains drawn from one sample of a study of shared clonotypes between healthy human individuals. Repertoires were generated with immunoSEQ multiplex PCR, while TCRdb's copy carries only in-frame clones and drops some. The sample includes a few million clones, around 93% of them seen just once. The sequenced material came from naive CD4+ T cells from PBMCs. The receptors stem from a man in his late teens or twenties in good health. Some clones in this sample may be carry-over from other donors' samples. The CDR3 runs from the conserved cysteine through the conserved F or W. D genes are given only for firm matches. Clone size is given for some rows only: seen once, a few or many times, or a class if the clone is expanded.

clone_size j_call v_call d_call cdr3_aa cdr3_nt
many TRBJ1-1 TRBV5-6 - CASSLPTWGHTEAFF TGTGCCAGCAGCTTGCCCACGTGGGGGCACACTGAAGCTTTCTTT
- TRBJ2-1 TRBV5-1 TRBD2 CASSTASGSFNEQFF TGCGCCAGCAGCACTGCTAGCGGGAGTTTTAATGAGCAGTTCTTC
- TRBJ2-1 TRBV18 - CASSPPEGSYNEQFF TGTGCCAGCTCACCACCGGAGGGATCCTACAATGAGCAGTTCTTC
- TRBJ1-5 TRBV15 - CATSARASNQPQHF TGTGCCACCAGCGCCCGGGCAAGCAATCAGCCCCAGCATTTT
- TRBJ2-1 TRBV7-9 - CASSSTLF TGTGCCAGCAGCTCCACTCTCTTC
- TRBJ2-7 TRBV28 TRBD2 CASITSGSYEQYF TGTGCCAGCATTACTAGCGGGTCCTACGAGCAGTACTTC
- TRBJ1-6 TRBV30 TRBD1 CAWRRPGTGRNSPLHF TGTGCCTGGAGACGTCCCGGGACAGGGCGGAATTCACCCCTCCACTTT
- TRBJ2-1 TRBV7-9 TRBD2 CASSLVAGASNEQFF TGTGCCAGCAGCTTAGTAGCGGGGGCTTCCAATGAGCAGTTCTTC
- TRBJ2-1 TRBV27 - CASSTVGLGQFF TGTGCCAGCAGTACAGTAGGTTTGGGTCAGTTCTTC
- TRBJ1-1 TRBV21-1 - CASRGQEPLRTEAFF TGTGCCAGCAGGGGGCAGGAACCATTAAGGACTGAAGCTTTCTTT
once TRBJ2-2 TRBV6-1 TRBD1 CASSDSRNRGNTGELFF TGTGCCAGCAGTGATAGCCGAAACAGGGGAAACACCGGGGAGCTGTTTTTT
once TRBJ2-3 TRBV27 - CASSFQGRTDTQYF TGTGCCAGCAGTTTTCAGGGGAGGACAGATACGCAGTATTTT
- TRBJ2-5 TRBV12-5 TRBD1 CASGLGGQGAETQYF TGTGCTAGTGGTTTGGGTGGACAGGGTGCAGAGACCCAGTACTTC
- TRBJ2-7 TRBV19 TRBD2 CASSIGGSYEQYF TGTGCCAGTAGTATCGGGGGGTCCTACGAGCAGTACTTC
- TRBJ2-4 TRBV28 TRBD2 CASSLPGLAPAKNIQYF TGTGCCAGCAGCCTTCCGGGACTAGCCCCTGCCAAAAACATTCAGTACTTC
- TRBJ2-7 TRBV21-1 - CASSKGRRGAGGSYEQYF TGTGCCAGCAGCAAAGGCCGGAGGGGGGCGGGAGGATCCTACGAGCAGTACTTC
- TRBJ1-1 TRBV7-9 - CASSQGGEETEAFF TGTGCCAGCAGCCAGGGAGGGGAGGAGACTGAAGCTTTCTTT
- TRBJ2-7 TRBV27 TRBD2 CASSTRLAGVSYEQYF TGTGCCAGCAGTACCCGACTAGCGGGAGTTTCCTACGAGCAGTACTTC
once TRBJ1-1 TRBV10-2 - CASSKDRVNTEAFF TGCGCCAGCAGCAAGGACAGAGTAAACACTGAAGCTTTCTTT
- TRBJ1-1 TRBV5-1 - CASARLADTEAFF TGCGCCAGCGCCCGGCTAGCCGACACTGAAGCTTTCTTT
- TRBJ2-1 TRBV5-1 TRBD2 CASSFLAGGNNEQFF TGCGCCAGCAGCTTCCTAGCGGGAGGAAACAATGAGCAGTTCTTC
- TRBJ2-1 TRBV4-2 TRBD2 CASSSRLAGGPYNEQFF TGTGCCAGCAGCAGCCGACTAGCGGGAGGCCCTTACAATGAGCAGTTCTTC
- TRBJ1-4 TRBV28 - CASVRVRRNEKLFF TGTGCCAGCGTTCGAGTGAGGAGAAATGAAAAACTGTTTTTT
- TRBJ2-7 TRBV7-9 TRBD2 CASSNSGGQIYEQYF TGTGCCAGCAGCAATAGCGGGGGACAGATTTACGAGCAGTACTTC
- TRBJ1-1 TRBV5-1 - CASSLLENTEAFF TGCGCCAGCAGCTTACTGGAGAACACTGAAGCTTTCTTT
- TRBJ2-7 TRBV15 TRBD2 CATSRGTTSGKSYEQYF TGTGCCACCAGCAGAGGTACGACTAGCGGGAAGTCCTACGAGCAGTACTTC
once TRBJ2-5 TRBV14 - CASSQDALRETQYF TGTGCCAGCAGCCAAGACGCCCTCAGGGAGACCCAGTACTTC
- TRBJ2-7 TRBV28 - CASRAGAEQYF TGTGCCAGCAGGGCAGGGGCCGAGCAGTACTTC
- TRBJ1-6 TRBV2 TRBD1 CASSERQGADNSPLHF TGTGCCAGCAGTGAGAGACAGGGGGCTGATAATTCACCCCTCCACTTT
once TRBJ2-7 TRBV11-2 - CASSLDRVYEQYF TGTGCCAGCAGCTTAGACAGGGTTTACGAGCAGTACTTC
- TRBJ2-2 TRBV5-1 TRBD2 CATTPMPGLAGTGELFF TGCGCCACCACCCCAATGCCCGGACTAGCGGGTACCGGGGAGCTGTTTTTT
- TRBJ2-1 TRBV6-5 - CASVGSSNEQFF TGTGCCAGCGTGGGCAGCTCCAATGAGCAGTTCTTC
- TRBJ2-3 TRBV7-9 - CASSLAWGTSTDTQYF TGTGCCAGCAGCTTAGCGTGGGGGACTAGCACAGATACGCAGTATTTT
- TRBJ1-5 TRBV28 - CASSFGQGHQPQHF TGTGCCAGCAGTTTTGGCCAGGGACATCAGCCCCAGCATTTT
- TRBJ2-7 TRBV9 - CASSVEVVGAEQYF TGTGCCAGCAGCGTTGAGGTAGTAGGAGCCGAGCAGTACTTC
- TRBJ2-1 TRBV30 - CAWSYGTPTRVF TGTGCCTGGAGTTACGGGACACCGACACGGGTCTTC
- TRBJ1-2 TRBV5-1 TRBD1 CASSRTTGGLYGYTF TGCGCCAGCAGCAGAACGACAGGGGGCCTCTATGGCTACACCTTC
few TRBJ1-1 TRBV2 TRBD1 CASRGTGRTEAFF TGTGCCAGCAGGGGGACAGGGAGGACTGAAGCTTTCTTT
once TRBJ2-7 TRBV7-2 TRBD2 CASSLVSTSGSYEQYF TGTGCCAGCAGCTTAGTTTCAACTAGCGGATCCTACGAGCAGTACTTC
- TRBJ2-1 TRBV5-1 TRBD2 CASSRGTSGRARYNEQFF TGCGCCAGCAGCCGGGGGACTAGCGGGAGGGCTCGGTACAATGAGCAGTTCTTC
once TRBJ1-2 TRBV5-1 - CASSLDISAGSYTF TGCGCCAGCAGCTTGGATATTTCGGCCGGGAGCTACACCTTC
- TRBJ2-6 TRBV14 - CASSGANVLTF TGTGCCAGCTCCGGGGCCAACGTCCTGACTTTC
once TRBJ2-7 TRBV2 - CASSEGAAEQYF TGTGCCAGCAGTGAGGGTGCGGCCGAGCAGTACTTC
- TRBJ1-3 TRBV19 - CASNPDILSGNTIYF TGTGCCAGTAACCCCGACATACTCTCTGGAAACACCATATATTTT
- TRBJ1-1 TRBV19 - CASSSLTGTLNTEAFF TGTGCCAGTAGTTCGTTAACGGGAACCCTGAACACTGAAGCTTTCTTT
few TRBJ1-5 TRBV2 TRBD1 CASSQRTGGTNQPQHF TGTGCCAGCAGTCAACGGACAGGGGGCACTAATCAGCCCCAGCATTTT
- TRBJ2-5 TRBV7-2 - CASSLVGGQETQYF TGTGCCAGCAGCTTAGTTGGGGGTCAAGAGACCCAGTACTTC
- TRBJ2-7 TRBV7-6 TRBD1 CASSLAPPTGVEEQYF TGTGCCAGCAGCTTAGCGCCGCCGACAGGGGTTGAAGAGCAGTACTTC
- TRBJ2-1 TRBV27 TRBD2 CASSGDPGLAPIYNEQFF TGTGCCAGCAGCGGAGATCCGGGACTAGCGCCTATCTACAATGAGCAGTTCTTC
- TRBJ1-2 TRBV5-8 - CASSPIPTVRGGYTF TGTGCCAGCAGCCCGATACCGACGGTCCGAGGAGGCTACACCTTC
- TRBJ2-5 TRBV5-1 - CASSLGAHQETQYF TGCGCCAGCAGCTTGGGGGCCCATCAAGAGACCCAGTACTTC
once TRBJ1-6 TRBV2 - CASRGADNSPLHF TGTGCCAGCAGGGGCGCGGATAATTCACCCCTCCACTTT